What follows are 5 T cell receptor beta chains derived from one specimen sequenced in a study of T cells in Graves' hyperthyroidism and ophthalmopathy. Researchers amplified the TCR beta CDR3 regions from RNA transcripts. HTBI primers drove first-round RT-PCR of the TCR CDR3. From the multiplex PCR reads, TCRdb called clonotypes with MiXCR, one entry per CDR3 protein. This table holds under 250,000 distinct CDR3 sequences, over 20% found once. What was sequenced was blood. The receptors here all came from a woman aged 40 to 49 with Graves' ophthalmopathy.

This clonotype was counted many times. J is TRBJ2-7 and V is TRBV20-1; D is undetermined. The CDR3 totals 11 residues. From germline, CDR1 is DFQATT and CDR2 SNEGSKA (reference sequence). V shed 5 bases and J shed 3 bases, with 8 bases lying between them. The DNA for the CDR3 is TGCAGTGCTTCAGACTTCTACGAGCAGTACTTC. Protein sequence: CSASDFYEQYF.

Regarding this clonotype: An end of the junction does not agree with germline; a read error may underlie this. The chain has TRBV7-7 and TRBJ2-5; TRBD1 matches 7 bases. Germline V gene lookup returns CDR1 SSHAT and CDR2 FNYEAQ (reference sequence). The CDR3 has 14 residues. CDR3 nucleotides: TGTGCTAGCAGCTTATACACAGGGGCAGAGACCCAGTACTTC. Protein product: CASSLYTGAETQYF.

This clonotype has at least ten counts. V usage is TRBV25-1 and J usage is TRBJ1-2; no definite D call. The germline V and J ends were trimmed by 0 bases and 8 bases, with 10 bases remaining between them. Germline lookup yields CDR1 MGHDK and CDR2 SYGVNS. The CDR3 runs to 13 residues. CDR3 in amino acids: CASSEYLPGGYTF. The CDR3 nucleotides read TGTGCCAGCAGTGAATATTTGCCCGGCGGCTACACCTTC.

This clonotype was detected ten times or more. The chain joins TRBV19 to TRBJ1-5; D not certain. The V gene's germline CDR1 is LNHDA and CDR2 SQIVND (reference sequence). This CDR3 has 13 residues. Trimming took off 10 bases at V and 2 bases at J, with 12 bases between the two ends. Here the CDR3 reads CATWAGGNQPQHF. The CDR3 DNA follows: TGTGCCACCTGGGCCGGAGGCAATCAGCCCCAGCATTTT.

This clonotype was seen at least ten times. This rearrangement joins TRBV2 to TRBJ1-1, with 7 bases matching TRBD1. The CDR3 spans 12 residues. V was clipped by 9 bases and J by 14 bases; unmatched bases: 15. The germline V gene has CDR1 SNHLY and CDR2 FYNNEI. This chain's CDR3 is CASTAGTEPPFF. The CDR3 region has the DNA TGTGCCAGTACAGCCGGGACAGAGCCTCCCTTCTTT.